The 15 T cell receptor beta chains given below trace back to one sample, sequenced in a study of blood T cells in healthy people across ages. Primers used in a second PCR of roughly 7 to 12 cycles were a sample-barcoded 5' primer and a J-beta primer mix. One entry per CDR3 protein, called by TCRdb with MiXCR from the 5' RACE reads. The table includes over a million distinct CDR3 sequences, approximately 59% detected once. Sequenced material: blood. The receptor source for this set is a man aged 18 to 30 in good health.

The chain links TRBV12-3 or TRBV12-4 to TRBJ2-4; either TRBD1 or TRBD2 may supply D (5 bases each). The CDR3 spans 18 residues. The V end was cut by 6 bases, the J end by 3 bases, with 24 bases between. This CDR3 reads CASSLLGPEHIGKNIQYF. CDR3 nucleotide sequence: TGTGCCAGCAGCCTTTTGGGACCGGAGCATATAGGCAAAAACATTCAGTACTTC.

The rearrangement links TRBV18 to TRBJ1-5; D gene ambiguous. Trimming removed 1 base at V and 5 bases at J, with 6 bases between. Germline-derived CDR1 and CDR2 are KGHSH and LQKENI. This CDR3 region has 13 residues. CDR3 in DNA: TGTGCCAGCTCACCACAGTCAGATCAGCCCCAGCATTTT. This sequence encodes CASSPQSDQPQHF.

This clonotype is a singleton in its sample. The chain couples TRBV4-1 to TRBJ2-5; D is perhaps TRBD2 (6 bases). This CDR3 spans 14 amino acids. Germline V CDR1 and CDR2: MGHRA, YSYEKL. V was clipped by 0 bases and J by 8 bases, with 13 bases between them. In DNA form, the CDR3 reads TGCGCCAGCAGCCAAGATAGGGGAGGAGGAACCCAGTACTTC. Its translation: CASSQDRGGGTQYF.

The rearrangement joins TRBV20-1 to TRBJ1-2, with D maybe TRBD1 (6 bases). This CDR3 has 14 residues. V dropped 6 bases and J dropped 4 bases, with 18 bases sitting between them. Per the germline V gene, CDR1 is DFQATT and CDR2 is SNEGSKA (reference sequence). In DNA form, the CDR3 reads TGCAGTGCAACGCCACCACAGGGAAGCTATGGCTACACCTTC. Its translation is CSATPPQGSYGYTF.

This clonotype turned up a few times. The CDR3 sequence is CASSTGLAGTQETQYF. The CDR3 nucleotides read TGTGCCAGCAGCACGGGACTAGCGGGGACCCAAGAGACCCAGTACTTC. This chain connects TRBV7-9 to TRBJ2-5; 13 bases agree with TRBD2. The CDR3 consists of 16 residues. Per germline, CDR1 SEHNR and CDR2 FQNEAQ (reference sequence). Losses at the gene ends were 5 bases for V and 1 base for J; bases not matched to a gene: 4. Drawing the rest from reference TRBV7-9 and TRBJ2-5, the complete variable domain is DTGVSQNPRHKITKRGQNVTFRCDPISEHNRLYWYRQTLGQGPEFLTYFQNEAQLEKSRLLSDRFSAERPKGSFSTLEIQRTEQGDSAMYLCASSTGLAGTQETQYFGPGTRLLVL.

This clonotype was seen a few times. CDR3 protein: CASSDPGIAGGRDTQYF. CDR3 nucleotide sequence: TGTGCCAGCAGTGACCCCGGGATAGCGGGGGGACGAGATACGCAGTATTTT. This sequence joins TRBV2 and TRBJ2-3; TRBD2 matches 10 bases. Germline CDR1 SNHLY, CDR2 FYNNEI. The CDR3 has 17 amino acids. The ends lost 3 bases at V and 5 bases at J; junction bases unmatched: 11.

V usage is TRBV12-3 or TRBV12-4 and J usage is TRBJ1-2; D may be TRBD1 (6 bases). V lost 5 bases and J 0 bases, leaving 13 bases between the germline ends. The CDR3 runs 15 residues. CDR3 DNA: TGTGCCAGCAGTGCGGGACATCCTTCTAACTATGGCTACACCTTC. Its translation is CASSAGHPSNYGYTF.

The table lists this clonotype with a few counts. The CDR3 is CASSLAGPGGNQPQHF. The CDR3 DNA follows: TGTGCCAGCAGTTTAGCGGGACCAGGGGGCAATCAGCCCCAGCATTTT. The chain recombines TRBV12-3 or TRBV12-4 with TRBJ1-5; TRBD1 might be the D (6 bases). Between the trimmed V and J ends, which lost 0 bases and 2 bases, there was a span of 11 bases. The CDR3 sequence is 16 residues long.

The genes are TRBV5-1 and TRBJ1-6; TRBD1 agrees at 7 bases. Germline CDR1 is SGHRS and CDR2 is YFSETQ. The CDR3 runs 15 residues. V lost 4 bases to trimming and J lost 7 bases; unmatched junction nucleotides: 8. The CDR3: CASSRLDRRNSPLHF. CDR3 DNA: TGCGCCAGCAGCAGGCTGGACAGGAGGAATTCACCCCTCCACTTT.

The gene calls are TRBV5-1 and TRBJ2-1; TRBD2 aligns across 13 bases. CDR1 is SGHRS and CDR2 is YFSETQ in the germline V gene. This CDR3 region has 16 residues. V dropped 2 bases and J dropped 6; count of bases not matched to a gene: 5. DNA of the CDR3: TGCGCCAGCAGCTTCGGACTAGCGGGAGTATCCAATGAGCAGTTCTTC. This encodes CASSFGLAGVSNEQFF.

The chain combines TRBV27 with TRBJ2-3, with 10 nucleotides matching TRBD2. The CDR3 is 14 amino acids. Germline CDR1 reads MNHEY; CDR2 reads SMNVEV (reference sequence). Trimming at V came to 5 bases and at J to 6 bases, leaving 5 bases not matched to a gene. The CDR3 spells CASSSGGARDTQYF. The CDR3 region has the DNA TGTGCCAGCAGTAGCGGGGGGGCTCGGGATACGCAGTATTTT.

This clonotype was seen a handful of times. The chain joins TRBV27 to TRBJ2-5; D possibly corresponds to TRBD1 (5 bases). Looked up from germline, CDR1 is MNHEY and CDR2 is SMNVEV (reference sequence). The CDR3 sequence is 17 residues long. V gave up 0 bases and J gave up 2 bases, with 16 bases separating them. The CDR3 nucleotides are TGTGCCAGCAGTTTATCTGGGTCCAGGTACAGGCAAGAGACCCAGTACTTC. Translation gives CASSLSGSRYRQETQYF.

CDR3 bases: TGTGCCATCAGTGAGCTAGCGAGGAAGACCCAGTACTTC. Protein product: CAISELARKTQYF. This chain connects TRBV10-3 to TRBJ2-5, with D possibly TRBD2 on 6 matching bases. Germline lookup yields CDR1 ENHRY and CDR2 SYGVKD. The CDR3 is 13 residues long. Deletions cut 2 bases from V and 6 bases from J, with 10 bases between.

The chain combines TRBV15 with TRBJ2-1; the match to TRBD1 covers 9 bases. V trimming: 4 bases; J trimming: 2 bases; junction bases outside the gene matches: 6. This CDR3 is built from 16 residues. Per germline, CDR1 LNHNV and CDR2 YYDKDF (reference sequence). CDR3 nucleotide sequence: TGTGCCACCAGCATAGACGGGACAGGGCCCTACAATGAGCAGTTCTTC. Its protein is CATSIDGTGPYNEQFF. The full variable domain, rest sourced from reference TRBV15 and TRBJ2-1, is DAMVIQNPRYQVTQFGKPVTLSCSQTLNHNVMYWYQQKSSQAPKLLFHYYDKDFNNEADTPDNFQSRRPNTSFCFLDIRSPGLGDTAMYLCATSIDGTGPYNEQFFGPGTRLTVL.

This chain links TRBV5-5 with TRBJ1-2; the D gene is possibly TRBD1 (5 bases). Trimming cost V 5 bases and J 12 bases, with 17 bases left between them. CDR1 and CDR2 from the germline V gene are SGHKS and YYEKEE (reference sequence). This CDR3 has 12 residues. CDR3 sequence reads: CASSGTGLIHTF. As DNA, the CDR3 is TGTGCCAGCAGTGGGACCGGATTGATACACACCTTC.